Below, 19 T cell receptor beta chains from the same sample are listed, as sequenced in a study of cytomegalovirus exposure and HLA in healthy donors. Primers: 60 Vbeta forward and 13 Jbeta reverse. Sequencing was performed with immunoSEQ multiplex PCR; in TCRdb, only in-frame clones are kept and a portion is missing. The sample records approximately 89,000 clones, about two thirds being singletons. Sequenced input: PBMCs. These TCRs come from a female donor in good health and CMV-seronegative.

The CDR3 reads CASSGAGGAGDEKLFF. CDR3 DNA: TGTGCCAGCAGTGGGGCTGGGGGCGCAGGAGATGAAAAACTGTTTTTT. The chain combines TRBV2 with TRBJ1-4, with D perhaps TRBD1 (6 bases). The V gene's germline CDR1 is SNHLY and CDR2 FYNNEI. V gave up 4 bases and J gave up 6 bases, with 18 bases separating them. This CDR3 spans 16 amino acids.

The gene calls are TRBV6-5 and TRBJ1-4, with a weak D call TRBD1 (5 bases). Trimming removed 4 bases from V and 8 bases from J, with 17 bases in between. The CDR3 is made up of 15 amino acids. Germline CDR1 MNHEY, CDR2 SVGAGI. DNA for the CDR3: TGTGCCAGCAGTTCGGGCGGGGGAGGAAACGAAAAACTGTTTTTT. This sequence encodes CASSSGGGGNEKLFF.

The rearrangement uses TRBV7-2 and TRBJ2-1; 10 nucleotides match TRBD1. The ends lost 2 bases at V and 8 bases at J; junction bases unmatched: 6. The CDR3 is 15 amino acids. Per germline, CDR1 SGHTA and CDR2 FQGNSA. The CDR3 loop reads CASSLQGTGDYEQFF. In DNA form, the CDR3 reads TGTGCCAGCAGCTTACAAGGGACAGGGGATTATGAGCAGTTCTTC.

The chain uses TRBV7-2 and TRBJ2-7, with 9 positions matching TRBD1. CDR1 is SGHTA, CDR2 FQGNSA, per germline. Trimming at V came to 5 bases and at J to 6 bases, leaving 8 bases not matched to a gene. CDR3 length: 14 amino acids. The CDR3 sequence: CASSLRDRAVEQYF. The CDR3 DNA follows: TGTGCCAGCAGCCTCCGGGACAGGGCGGTCGAGCAGTACTTC.

This chain uses TRBV5-4 with TRBJ2-3, with 10 positions matching TRBD2. V lost 1 base to trimming and J lost 2 bases; unmatched junction nucleotides: 7. The germline V gene encodes CDR1 SGHNT and CDR2 YYREEE (reference sequence). The CDR3 consists of 17 residues. Written as DNA, the CDR3 is TGTGCCAGCAGCTTGCGGGGAGCGGGAGGGCCCACAGATACGCAGTATTTT. This codes for CASSLRGAGGPTDTQYF.

This clone was seen a handful of times. The chain carries TRBV6-5 and TRBJ1-2, with a weak D call TRBD1 (6 bases). Trimming took 2 bases from V and 0 from J, leaving 10 bases between them. Germline V gives CDR1 MNHEY, CDR2 SVGAGI. The length of the CDR3 is 15 residues. CDR3: CASSYTGNPNYGYTF. In nucleotides, the CDR3 is TGTGCCAGCAGTTACACAGGGAACCCTAACTATGGCTACACCTTC.

This clone has only a few counts. This rearrangement joins TRBV6-1 to TRBJ1-5; D possibly corresponds to TRBD1 (5 bases). Trimming took 0 bases from V and 0 from J, leaving 9 bases between them. Germline V CDR1 and CDR2: MNHNS, SASEGT. There are 16 residues in the CDR3. For the CDR3, the DNA is TGTGCCAGCAGTGAAGCGAGACAGAATAGCAATCAGCCCCAGCATTTT. Protein sequence: CASSEARQNSNQPQHF.

The rearrangement uses TRBV11-3 and TRBJ1-1, with D perhaps TRBD1 (5 bases). CDR3 size: 14 residues. V dropped 5 bases and J dropped 4 bases, with 14 bases sitting between them. In germline, CDR1 is SGHNT, CDR2 YENEEA. CDR3 bases: TGTGCCAGCAGCCCGACAGTCGTGGGCACTGAAGCTTTCTTT. Its protein product is CASSPTVVGTEAFF.

V gene TRBV14 combines with J gene TRBJ2-5, with TRBD1 as a possible D gene (6 bases). Germline CDR1 is SGHDN and CDR2 is FVKESK. V lost 0 bases to trimming and J lost 7 bases, with 12 bases between them. The CDR3 is 14 amino acids. CDR3 residues: CASSQDQGIGTQYF. CDR3 in DNA: TGTGCCAGCAGCCAAGACCAGGGGATCGGGACCCAGTACTTC.

The chain employs TRBV2 and TRBJ1-3; D is unresolved. The V and J ends lost 2 bases and 0 bases respectively, with 11 bases between them. CDR3 size: 16 residues. Germline CDR1 reads SNHLY; CDR2 reads FYNNEI. In DNA, the CDR3 is TGTGCCAGCAGTGAAAGCGCGGGATACTCTGGAAACACCATATATTTT. Amino acids: CASSESAGYSGNTIYF. Supplemented by reference TRBV2 and TRBJ1-3, the full variable domain reads EPEVTQTPSHQVTQMGQEVILRCVPISNHLYFYWYRQILGQKVEFLVSFYNNEISEKSEIFDDQFSVERPDGSNFTLKIRSTKLEDSAMYFCASSESAGYSGNTIYFGEGSWLTVV.

The chain recombines TRBV15 with TRBJ2-3; 8 bases match TRBD2. Germline CDR1 reads LNHNV; CDR2 reads YYDKDF (reference sequence). The CDR3 spans 15 residues. V shed 0 bases and J 5 bases; nucleotides not matched to a gene: 4. The CDR3 loop is CATSRDLAGGDTQYF. CDR3 DNA: TGTGCCACCAGCAGAGATCTGGCGGGGGGAGATACGCAGTATTTT.

The rearrangement uses TRBV4-1 and TRBJ2-2; a weak D match, TRBD1 (5 bases). Trimming shortened V by 2 bases and J by 3 bases, and 13 bases separated the two germline ends. The CDR3 is made up of 16 amino acids. CDR1 and CDR2 from the germline V gene are MGHRA and YSYEKL. The CDR3 reads CASSQYKGIHTGELFF. The CDR3 DNA is TGCGCCAGCAGCCAATATAAGGGGATCCACACCGGGGAGCTGTTTTTT.

The chain is built from TRBV27 and TRBJ2-3, with 9 nucleotides matching TRBD1. This CDR3 contains 16 residues. The germline V gene encodes CDR1 MNHEY and CDR2 SMNVEV (reference sequence). Trimming at V came to 3 bases and at J to 4 bases, leaving 8 bases not matched to a gene. Written as DNA, the CDR3 is TGTGCCAGCAGTTTGGGGACAGGGTTACAGGCAGATACGCAGTATTTT. Protein: CASSLGTGLQADTQYF.

The chain is built from TRBV11-2 and TRBJ2-2; 9 bases agree with TRBD1. This CDR3 comprises 16 residues. Germline-derived CDR1 and CDR2 are SGHAT and FQNNGV. J lost 7 bases, V lost 4 bases, and 10 bases had no gene match. The CDR3 sequence is CASSSYTTGGGGELFF. The CDR3 nucleotides are TGTGCCAGCAGCTCTTACACTACAGGGGGCGGCGGGGAGCTGTTTTTT.

Worth noting for this clone: The sample has other DNA sequences that encode this CDR3 too. The chain couples TRBV7-6 to TRBJ2-5, with a possible D match to TRBD1 (6 bases). The length of the CDR3 is 12 residues. Between the trimmed V and J ends, which lost 5 bases and 5 bases, there was a span of 9 bases. Germline values: CDR1 SGHVS, CDR2 FNYEAQ. The CDR3 sequence is CASSPRGETQYF. Here the CDR3 DNA reads TGTGCCAGCAGCCCGAGGGGGGAGACCCAGTACTTC.

This clone has only a few counts. The chain couples TRBV7-2 to TRBJ1-3; D is unclear. The CDR3 sequence is 15 residues long. The germline V gene encodes CDR1 SGHTA and CDR2 FQGNSA. The germline V and J ends were trimmed by 1 base and 0 bases, with 7 bases remaining between them. The CDR3 nucleotides read TGTGCCAGCAGCTTAGGTCCGGTCTCTGGAAACACCATATATTTT. This encodes CASSLGPVSGNTIYF. The full variable domain, rest sourced from reference TRBV7-2 and TRBJ1-3, is GAGVSQSPSNKVTEKGKDVELRCDPISGHTALYWYRQSLGQGLEFLIYFQGNSAPDKSGLPSDRFSAERTGGSVSTLTIQRTQQEDSAVYLCASSLGPVSGNTIYFGEGSWLTVV.

The chain is built from TRBV7-6 and TRBJ2-3, with 10 bases identical to TRBD2. In germline, CDR1 is SGHVS, CDR2 FNYEAQ. J gave up 4 bases and V 5 bases, and 9 bases lay outside the gene matches. CDR3 length equals 16 residues. The CDR3 here is CASSRGAGGPSDTQYF. The CDR3 bases are TGTGCCAGCAGCCGGGGAGCGGGAGGGCCGTCAGATACGCAGTATTTT.

CDR3 residues: CASSLGPQGYTF. The CDR3 bases are TGTGCCAGCAGCTTAGGTCCACAGGGCTACACCTTC. V gene TRBV11-2 combines with J gene TRBJ1-2; D gene uncertain. The V end was cut by 1 base, the J end by 8 bases, with 8 bases between. Germline assignment: CDR1 SGHAT and CDR2 FQNNGV. CDR3 length: 12 amino acids. The complete variable domain, with remaining parts taken from reference TRBV11-2 and TRBJ1-2, reads EAGVAQSPRYKIIEKRQSVAFWCNPISGHATLYWYQQILGQGPKLLIQFQNNGVVDDSQLPKDRFSAERLKGVDSTLKIQPAKLEDSAVYLCASSLGPQGYTFGSGTRLTVV.

There are a few counts of this clone. The chain couples TRBV11-2 to TRBJ2-7; 7 bases line up with TRBD1. The length of the CDR3 is 14 residues. CDR1 and CDR2 (germline): SGHAT, FQNNGV. J was trimmed by 1 base and V by 6 bases; bases with no gene match: 6. In DNA form, the CDR3 reads TGTGCCAGCAGTCGGGACAGAACTTCCTACGAGCAGTACTTC. This sequence encodes CASSRDRTSYEQYF. The whole variable domain, remainder taken from reference TRBV11-2 and TRBJ2-7, is EAGVAQSPRYKIIEKRQSVAFWCNPISGHATLYWYQQILGQGPKLLIQFQNNGVVDDSQLPKDRFSAERLKGVDSTLKIQPAKLEDSAVYLCASSRDRTSYEQYFGPGTRLTVT.